The next 5 T cell receptor beta chains were all read from a single sample in a study of blood T cell repertoires in COVID-19. Profiled with immunoSEQ multiplex PCR; TCRdb holds only in-frame clones, not every one. This table holds about 380,000 clones, around 84% found once. The source material was peripheral blood. Every receptor here comes from a human donor with acute or convalescent COVID-19. The donor label of this sample is uncertain.

The chain recombines TRBV7-8 with TRBJ2-7; D is unresolved. The CDR3 is 12 amino acids. Germline V gene sequence: CDR1 SGHVS, CDR2 FQNEAQ. V was clipped by 3 bases and J by 3 bases, with 6 bases between them. The CDR3 here is CASSFTVYEQYF. In nucleotides, the CDR3 is TGTGCCAGCAGCTTTACAGTCTACGAGCAGTACTTC.

The table lists this clone with a few counts. This sequence joins TRBV7-2 and TRBJ2-7; 7 bases map to TRBD2. V lost 0 bases, J lost 4 bases, and 9 bases stayed unmatched. Germline V CDR1 and CDR2: SGHTA, FQGNSA. This CDR3 comprises 16 residues. The CDR3 here is CASSLAGGPVYYEQYF. Here the CDR3 DNA reads TGTGCCAGCAGCTTAGCGGGAGGGCCCGTTTATTACGAGCAGTACTTC.

The chain links TRBV27 to TRBJ1-1; D perhaps matches TRBD1 (5 bases). The V gene's germline CDR1 is MNHEY and CDR2 SMNVEV (reference sequence). The germline V and J ends were trimmed by 4 bases and 5 bases, with 11 bases remaining between them. The CDR3 is 13 residues long. CDR3 region: CASSSFQGTEAFF. DNA of the CDR3: TGTGCCAGCAGTTCATTCCAGGGAACTGAAGCTTTCTTT.

The chain couples TRBV5-1 to TRBJ2-3; 12 nucleotides agree with TRBD2. CDR1 is SGHRS, CDR2 YFSETQ, per germline. V shed 0 bases, J shed 3 bases, and the junction held 11 bases outside the gene matches. The CDR3 has 19 amino acids. The chain's CDR3 is CASSLAVGRTSGITDTQYF. The CDR3 coding sequence is TGCGCCAGCAGCTTGGCCGTGGGGAGGACTAGCGGGATAACAGATACGCAGTATTTT. The variable domain in full, with the rest retrieved from reference TRBV5-1 and TRBJ2-3, is KAGVTQTPRYLIKTRGQQVTLSCSPISGHRSVSWYQQTPGQGLQFLFEYFSETQRNKGNFPGRFSGRQFSNSRSEMNVSTLELGDSALYLCASSLAVGRTSGITDTQYFGPGTRLTVL.

The chain carries TRBV4-1 and TRBJ1-2, with D possibly matching TRBD1 (5 bases). CDR3 size: 20 residues. Germline V lookup: CDR1 MGHRA, CDR2 YSYEKL. V lost 3 bases and J lost 1, with 27 bases in between. The CDR3 here is CASSHPTRPSSTDNNYGYTF. In DNA form, the CDR3 reads TGCGCCAGCAGCCACCCAACTCGACCCTCCTCGACAGACAATAACTATGGCTACACCTTC.